The 5 T cell receptor beta chains in this list originate from one sample, sequenced in a study of blood T cell repertoires in COVID-19. Assay used: immunoSEQ multiplex PCR; TCRdb lists only in-frame clones, some missing. The sample includes around 180,000 clones, approximately 80% of them seen just once. The sequenced sample consisted of PBMCs or T cells enriched from blood (not recorded which). The receptor set was obtained from a man aged 50-59 years who had recovered from COVID-19.

In this sample, this clone turned up once. The gene calls are TRBV19 and TRBJ2-2; 10 bases are shared with TRBD2. CDR3 length: 13 amino acids. The germline V gene has CDR1 LNHDA and CDR2 SQIVND (reference sequence). The junction had 1 base not matched to a gene; V was cut back by 4 bases and J by 8 bases. CDR3 amino acids: CASSRGLAGELFF. CDR3 in DNA: TGTGCCAGTAGTAGGGGACTAGCGGGGGAGCTGTTTTTT.

This clone was seen only once. The rearrangement links TRBV6-8 to TRBJ1-3, with D unclear. The CDR3 sequence is 13 residues long. Germline V gene lookup returns CDR1 MNHGY and CDR2 SAAAGT. V lost 3 bases and J 10 bases, leaving 13 bases between the germline ends. The CDR3 loop reads CASSYPPTATIYF. CDR3 sequence (DNA): TGTGCCAGCAGTTATCCACCCACCGCGACCATATATTTT.

This chain joins TRBV3-1 (or the pseudogene TRBV3-2) and TRBJ1-2, with 8 positions matching TRBD1. With V trimmed by 1 base and J by 8 bases, 9 bases remained unmatched. Germline lookup yields CDR1 LGHDT and CDR2 YNNKEL (reference sequence). The CDR3 is 15 residues long. The CDR3 sequence is CASSQVGRGLPGYTF. DNA for the CDR3: TGTGCCAGCAGCCAAGTGGGCAGGGGGCTGCCCGGCTACACCTTC.

The chain carries TRBV6-5 and TRBJ2-2; 7 positions agree with TRBD1. The CDR3 has 14 amino acids. The V gene end was trimmed by 2 bases and the J gene end by 6 bases; junction bases not matched to a gene: 3. The germline gives CDR1 MNHEY, CDR2 SVGAGI. CDR3 residues: CASSYADRAGELFF. CDR3 nucleotides: TGTGCCAGCAGTTACGCCGACAGGGCCGGGGAGCTGTTTTTT.

This chain joins TRBV19 and TRBJ1-3; D may be TRBD1 (6 bases). The germline V gene encodes CDR1 LNHDA and CDR2 SQIVND (reference sequence). V was clipped by 10 bases and J by 0 bases, with 13 bases between them. This CDR3 has 14 residues. CDR3 coding DNA: TGTGCCACCCAGGACAGCTACTCTGGAAACACCATATATTTT. It yields the protein CATQDSYSGNTIYF.